A single sample gave rise to the 20 T cell receptor beta chains below, sequenced in a study of CD8 T cells in ankylosing spondylitis. Each CDR3 protein is one row after TCRdb ran MiXCR on the 5' RACE reads. Here the sample spans 200,000 to 250,000 distinct CDR3 sequences, around 25% being singletons. The sample taken for sequencing was blood, either unsorted or a sorted T cell fraction (not recorded which). The receptor source for this set is a male donor with ankylosing spondylitis or in good health (not recorded which).

This clonotype has just a few counts. The genes are TRBV20-1 and TRBJ1-1; 11 nucleotides line up with TRBD1. CDR3 length: 14 residues. V shed 5 bases and J 5 bases; nucleotides not matched to a gene: 7. Germline V gene data show CDR1 as DFQATT and CDR2 as SNEGSKA (reference sequence). The CDR3 bases are TGCAGTGCTGGACAGGGGGCGGGAGGAACTGAAGCTTTCTTT. It specifies CSAGQGAGGTEAFF.

The chain couples TRBV25-1 to TRBJ2-5; possible D gene TRBD1, 6 bases. Trimming cost V 4 bases and J 1 base, with 13 bases left between them. CDR3 size: 15 residues. The germline CDR1 and CDR2 sequences are MGHDK and SYGVNS. CDR3 in DNA: TGTGCCAGCAGTGCAGGGGTTGGGACCCAAGAGACCCAGTACTTC. Protein product: CASSAGVGTQETQYF.

The chain has TRBV27 and TRBJ2-2; D may match TRBD1 or TRBD2 (6 bases each). Trimming removed 3 bases at V and 6 bases at J, with 11 bases between. From germline, CDR1 is MNHEY and CDR2 SMNVEV (reference sequence). The CDR3 consists of 14 residues. Written as DNA, the CDR3 is TGTGCCAGCAGTTTCATGGAGGGGGCCGGGGAGCTGTTTTTT. Translation gives CASSFMEGAGELFF.

The sample holds many counts of this clonotype. The chain is built from TRBV10-2 and TRBJ2-1; maybe TRBD2 (6 bases). V gave up 4 bases and J gave up 2 bases, with 12 bases separating them. The CDR3 sequence is 15 residues long. Germline CDR1 WSHSY, CDR2 SAAADI. CDR3 sequence (DNA): TGCGCCAGCAGTGTGGCGGGATTGGCCTACAATGAGCAGTTCTTC. Encoded protein: CASSVAGLAYNEQFF.

The gene calls are TRBV4-1 and TRBJ2-1; the match to TRBD2 covers 12 bases. V dropped 10 bases and J dropped 10; count of bases not matched to a gene: 8. In germline, CDR1 is MGHRA, CDR2 YSYEKL. The CDR3 is made up of 13 amino acids. The CDR3 protein is CATRLAGVGEQFF. CDR3 coding DNA: TGCGCCACCCGACTAGCGGGAGTGGGGGAGCAGTTCTTC.

This clonotype has ten or more counts. The J gene is TRBJ1-5, the V gene TRBV12-3 or TRBV12-4; D is unresolved. The CDR3 has 14 residues. The germline V and J ends were trimmed by 4 bases and 6 bases, with 13 bases remaining between them. The CDR3: CASSSDGASQPQHF. The CDR3 DNA is TGTGCCAGCAGTTCGGACGGAGCTAGTCAGCCCCAGCATTTT.

This chain links TRBV7-9 with TRBJ1-2; tentative D call: TRBD1 (5 bases). The CDR3 is 14 residues long. The germline CDR1 and CDR2 sequences are SEHNR and FQNEAQ (reference sequence). V gave up 5 bases and J gave up 4 bases, with 14 bases separating them. CDR3 sequence reads: CASSPPGRFYGYTF. CDR3 nucleotides: TGTGCCAGCAGCCCTCCGGGACGGTTCTATGGCTACACCTTC.

The chain joins TRBV12-3 or TRBV12-4 to TRBJ2-7; 8 positions agree with TRBD2. With 5 bases clipped from V and 6 bases from J, the junction kept 6 bases outside the gene matches. The CDR3 totals 13 residues. CDR3 region: CASSQRESGEQYF. The CDR3 coding sequence is TGTGCCAGCAGTCAGCGGGAGAGTGGCGAGCAGTACTTC.

The genes are TRBV29-1 and TRBJ1-2, with D uncertain. Trimming shortened V by 7 bases and J by 6 bases, and 18 bases separated the two germline ends. The germline V gene has CDR1 SQVTM and CDR2 ANQGSEA. The CDR3 consists of 13 residues. This chain's CDR3 is CSAVIATTHGYTF. The CDR3 DNA sequence: TGCAGCGCCGTGATCGCCACCACACATGGCTACACCTTC. The whole variable domain, remainder taken from reference TRBV29-1 and TRBJ1-2, is SAVISQKPSRDICQRGTSLTIQCQVDSQVTMMFWYRQQPGQSLTLIATANQGSEATYESGFVIDKFPISRPNLTFSTLTVSNMSPEDSSIYLCSAVIATTHGYTFGSGTRLTVV.

This clonotype was detected only a few times. The chain joins TRBV6-5 to TRBJ1-6; TRBD1 agrees at 8 bases. V lost 2 bases, J lost 10 bases, and 7 bases stayed unmatched. Germline lookup yields CDR1 MNHEY and CDR2 SVGAGI. This CDR3 is 15 amino acids long. The CDR3 sequence: CASSYLGQGRSPLHF. Written as DNA, the CDR3 is TGTGCCAGCAGTTACCTTGGACAGGGACGCTCACCCCTCCACTTT.

V gene TRBV4-3 combines with J gene TRBJ2-2; D may be TRBD1 or TRBD2 (5 bases each). V was pared by 3 bases and J by 4 bases, with 9 bases between. CDR1 and CDR2 (germline): LGHNA, YSLEER. This CDR3 has 14 residues. CDR3 in DNA: TGCGCCAGCAGCCAGGGGGTGAGCACCGGGGAGCTGTTTTTT. It encodes CASSQGVSTGELFF.

This chain joins TRBV6-1 and TRBJ2-3; possibly TRBD1 or TRBD2 for D (5 bases each). CDR3 length: 13 residues. Between the trimmed V and J ends, which lost 4 bases and 4 bases, there was a span of 9 bases. Germline V gives CDR1 MNHNS, CDR2 SASEGT. This CDR3 reads CASSALGADTQYF. In nucleotides, the CDR3 is TGTGCCAGCAGTGCACTAGGGGCAGATACGCAGTATTTT.

J is TRBJ2-1 and V is TRBV7-2; no reliable D call. The CDR3 extends over 13 amino acids. The V gene's germline CDR1 is SGHTA and CDR2 FQGNSA. The V gene lost 1 base and the J gene lost 10 bases, with 11 bases spanning the gap. The CDR3 here is CASSLGVLREQFF. Here the CDR3 DNA reads TGTGCCAGCAGCTTAGGGGTACTAAGGGAGCAGTTCTTC.

This clonotype appeared a single time. The chain recombines TRBV20-1 with TRBJ2-3, with 7 bases aligning to TRBD2. V lost 4 bases to trimming and J lost 0 bases; unmatched junction nucleotides: 10. This CDR3 comprises 16 residues. Germline V gene sequence: CDR1 DFQATT, CDR2 SNEGSKA (reference sequence). This CDR3 reads CSAISREWTSTDTQYF. In DNA form, the CDR3 reads TGCAGTGCTATCTCGCGGGAGTGGACTAGCACAGATACGCAGTATTTT.

There are many counts of this clonotype. This rearrangement joins TRBV21-1 to TRBJ2-7; the DNA was not compared with TRBD2, the D call given in the table. TRBV21-1 is reported as a pseudogene. CDR3 length: 18 residues. The chain's CDR3 is CASSKKERGGIRSYEQYF. Here the CDR3 DNA reads TGTGCCAGCAGCAAAAAGGAGAGGGGAGGGATACGGTCCTACGAGCAGTACTTC.

V and J are TRBV29-1 and TRBJ2-7, with 13 bases that match TRBD2. CDR1 and CDR2 (germline): SQVTM, ANQGSEA. This CDR3 comprises 16 residues. V dropped 6 bases and J dropped 4; count of bases not matched to a gene: 12. CDR3: CSVSGTSGMGRYEQYF. The CDR3 DNA follows: TGCAGCGTGTCCGGGACTAGCGGGATGGGTAGGTACGAGCAGTACTTC.

This clonotype has ten or more counts. The V and J genes are TRBV29-1 and TRBJ1-2; D remains ambiguous. This CDR3 contains 12 residues. Trimming stripped 4 bases from V and 4 bases from J, with 10 bases between. Germline-derived CDR1 and CDR2 are SQVTM and ANQGSEA. As DNA, the CDR3 is TGCAGCGTTGTAGTAGACCGCTATGGCTACACCTTC. Its translation: CSVVVDRYGYTF.

This clonotype was counted many times. The J gene is TRBJ1-1, the V gene TRBV7-2; tentatively, D is TRBD1 (5 bases). This CDR3 is 15 amino acids long. Germline values: CDR1 SGHTA, CDR2 FQGNSA. Trimming pared 3 bases from V and 1 base from J, leaving 12 bases between. CDR3 sequence reads: CASSLLGTGNTEAFF. For the CDR3, the DNA is TGTGCCAGCAGCTTGTTGGGGACGGGGAACACTGAAGCTTTCTTT.

This clonotype was seen only a few times. This chain links TRBV5-5 with TRBJ2-5; D may match TRBD1 or TRBD2 (5 bases each). Trimming took 0 bases from V and 7 from J, leaving 13 bases between them. CDR1 SGHKS and CDR2 YYEKEE come from the germline V gene (reference sequence). CDR3 length equals 14 residues. The CDR3 DNA reads as TGTGCCAGCAGCTTGGGCCCCGGGGCGGGGACCCAGTACTTC. It is translated as CASSLGPGAGTQYF.

This clonotype showed up just a few times. The CDR3, as DNA: TGTGCCAGCAGTGACGGGACAGGGGGTTCTCAGCCCCAGCATTTT. Residues: CASSDGTGGSQPQHF. V gene TRBV6-1 combines with J gene TRBJ1-5; TRBD1 matches at 11 bases. V shed 3 bases, J shed 6 bases, and the junction held 4 bases outside the gene matches. CDR3 length: 15 residues. Germline V gene sequence: CDR1 MNHNS, CDR2 SASEGT.